The rows below give T cell receptor beta chains drawn from one sample of a study of blood T cell repertoires in COVID-19. Method: immunoSEQ multiplex PCR; TCRdb's copy keeps in-frame clones and lacks some. The table includes approximately 410,000 clones, 86% detected once. The sequencing input was peripheral blood. The receptors were sampled from a woman in her twenties or thirties with active or convalescent COVID-19. CDR3s include the opening cysteine and the closing phenylalanine or tryptophan.

V gene	J gene	CDR3 protein
TRBV7-2	TRBJ1-1	CASSLARTAEAFF
TRBV10-1	TRBJ1-2	CASSEQGSHGYTF
TRBV28	TRBJ2-5	CASSFRLAGTQETQYF
TRBV7-9	TRBJ1-2	CASSLVDGQNGYTF
TRBV4-1	TRBJ1-1	CASSLGANPMNTEAFF
TRBV4-2	TRBJ2-2	CASSQVAGYTGELFF
TRBV29-1	TRBJ1-4	CSVAGSTTNEKLFF
TRBV5-1	TRBJ2-1	CASSLDETGPLDEQFF
TRBV6-1	TRBJ1-5	CASSEWWQGGNQPQHF
TRBV7-2	TRBJ2-1	CASSFSTDNEQFF
TRBV18	TRBJ2-7	CASSPGSAGSGYEQYF
TRBV27	TRBJ2-7	CASSEPVGTSGPAGGYEQYF
TRBV5-1	TRBJ1-1	CASSLGQKNTEAFF
TRBV19	TRBJ1-3	CASSIEKGTGTYSGNTIYF
TRBV2	TRBJ1-4	CASRKTWTGGPDEKLFF
TRBV4-1	TRBJ2-5	CASSQSGLAGVEETQYF
TRBV27	TRBJ1-2	CASSPGGDRWGYGYTF
TRBV5-6	TRBJ2-7	CASSLGLVGEQYF
TRBV28	TRBJ1-1	CASSLMNTEAFF
TRBV5-1	TRBJ2-7	CASSPSGGSFIYEQYF
TRBV2	TRBJ1-3	CASSELVTGQLAGNTIYF
TRBV21-1	TRBJ1-4	CASSKVGQEKLFF
TRBV28	TRBJ2-7	CASSFPQAGPYEQYF
TRBV4-1	TRBJ2-7	CASSLTLPGPYEQYF
TRBV5-1	TRBJ1-2	CASSNSPGQHYYGYTF
TRBV10-2	TRBJ2-5	CASSATVAGGETQYF
TRBV5-1	TRBJ1-5	CASSLGTGGNQPQHF
TRBV6-1	TRBJ1-6	CASSESGSQGGSPLHF
TRBV10-3	TRBJ1-5	CAISESRGGAGNQPQHF
TRBV19	TRBJ1-2	CASSATERGYGYTF
TRBV6-2/TRBV6-3	TRBJ2-3	CASSSLSGTDTQYF
TRBV6-5	TRBJ1-6	CASSYSKGVDSPLHF
TRBV6-6	TRBJ2-1	CASSLLAGDRGRIGEQFF